The rows below give T cell receptor beta chains drawn from one sample of a study of shared clonotypes between healthy human individuals. Clones were sequenced by immunoSEQ multiplex PCR, and TCRdb holds only the in-frame ones, with some missing. The table includes 2 million to 2.5 million clones, 90% to 95% detected once. The sample taken for sequencing was naive CD4+ T cells from PBMCs. The source is a man between 18 and 35 years old in good health. Some clones in this sample may be carry-over from other donors' samples. The CDR3 runs from the conserved cysteine through the conserved F or W. The D gene is left open where the match is weak. Some rows mark clone size as missing; the rest say once, few, many or name a class of expanded clone.

abundance	v_gene	j_gene	d_gene	CDR3aa	CDR3nt
-	TRBV4-2	TRBJ2-7	-	CASSPDTGSIYEQYF	TGTGCCAGCAGCCCGGACACCGGTTCAATCTACGAGCAGTACTTC
-	TRBV18	TRBJ2-6	-	CASSGPGTPGANVLTF	TGTGCCAGCTCAGGTCCTGGGACCCCTGGGGCCAACGTCCTGACTTTC
-	TRBV6-1	TRBJ2-6	-	CASSRDSSGANVLTF	TGTGCCAGCAGCAGGGACTCCTCTGGGGCCAACGTCCTGACTTTC
-	TRBV18	TRBJ2-5	-	CASSPPRTQQGETQYF	TGTGCCAGCTCACCACCCCGGACCCAGCAGGGGGAGACCCAGTACTTC
-	TRBV10-3	TRBJ2-1	-	CAIRTGTDYNEQFF	TGTGCCATCAGGACCGGGACGGACTACAATGAGCAGTTCTTC
-	TRBV28	TRBJ2-7	-	CASSLLPYEQYF	TGTGCCAGCAGTTTGCTTCCTTACGAGCAGTACTTC
-	TRBV5-1	TRBJ2-3	-	CASSQEGLWDTQYF	TGCGCCAGCAGCCAGGAGGGCCTTTGGGATACGCAGTATTTT
once	TRBV7-2	TRBJ1-2	TRBD1	CASSLAQAGGRDGYTF	TGTGCCAGCAGCTTAGCGCAGGCAGGGGGTAGGGATGGCTACACCTTC
-	TRBV9	TRBJ1-1	-	CASSASTRMNTEAFF	TGTGCCAGCAGCGCATCGACACGGATGAACACTGAAGCTTTCTTT
-	TRBV25-1	TRBJ2-7	-	CASSEGGSVPYEQYF	TGTGCCAGCAGTGAAGGGGGGTCCGTCCCCTACGAGCAGTACTTC
-	TRBV6-5	TRBJ1-5	-	CASSYNRDGNQPQHF	TGTGCCAGCAGTTACAACAGGGATGGCAATCAGCCCCAGCATTTT
-	TRBV6-1	TRBJ2-7	-	CASSVSQVTPWTYEQYF	TGTGCCAGCAGTGTTAGCCAGGTGACCCCTTGGACCTACGAGCAGTACTTC
-	TRBV29-1	TRBJ2-1	TRBD2	CSVERLAESYNEQFF	TGCAGCGTTGAAAGACTAGCGGAATCCTACAATGAGCAGTTCTTC
-	TRBV7-2	TRBJ2-7	-	CASSLRGPQYF	TGTGCCAGCAGCTTAAGGGGACCTCAGTACTTC
-	TRBV5-1	TRBJ1-3	-	CASSLGTQVSSGNTIYF	TGCGCCAGCAGCTTGGGGACCCAAGTCTCCTCTGGAAACACCATATATTTT
-	TRBV10-1	TRBJ1-1	-	CASSESVGERAFF	TGCGCCAGCAGTGAGTCGGTCGGCGAGAGAGCTTTCTTT
-	TRBV7-2	TRBJ1-4	-	CASSLAVRDEKLFF	TGTGCCAGCAGCTTAGCGGTCCGGGACGAAAAACTGTTTTTT
-	TRBV27	TRBJ1-2	-	CASSLPGYGYTF	TGTGCCAGCAGTTTGCCCGGCTATGGCTACACCTTC
once	TRBV5-6	TRBJ2-5	-	CASSPTVKGETQYF	TGTGCCAGCAGCCCTACAGTGAAGGGAGAGACCCAGTACTTC
-	TRBV29-1	TRBJ1-1	-	CSGKRGGDTEAFF	TGCAGCGGAAAACGGGGAGGAGACACTGAAGCTTTCTTT